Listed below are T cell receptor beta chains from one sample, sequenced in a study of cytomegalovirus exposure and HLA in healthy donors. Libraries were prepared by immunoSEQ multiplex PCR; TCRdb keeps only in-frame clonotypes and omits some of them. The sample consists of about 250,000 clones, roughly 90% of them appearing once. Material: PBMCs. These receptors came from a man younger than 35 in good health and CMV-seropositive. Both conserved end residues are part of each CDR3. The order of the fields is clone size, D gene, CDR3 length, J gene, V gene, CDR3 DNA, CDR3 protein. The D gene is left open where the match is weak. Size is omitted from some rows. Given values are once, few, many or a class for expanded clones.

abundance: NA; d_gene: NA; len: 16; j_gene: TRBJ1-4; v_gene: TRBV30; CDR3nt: TGTGCCTGGAGTGTACTTAAACGGGCAGACAGTGAAAAACTGTTTTTT; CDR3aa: CAWSVLKRADSEKLFF
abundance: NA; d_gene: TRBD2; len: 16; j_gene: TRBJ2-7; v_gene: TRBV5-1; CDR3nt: TGCGCCAGCAGCTTGGATCTAGCGGCCAGCTCCTACGAGCAGTACTTC; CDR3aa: CASSLDLAASSYEQYF
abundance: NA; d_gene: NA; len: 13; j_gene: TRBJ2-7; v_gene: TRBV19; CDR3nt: TGTGCCAGTAGTATGAGGCCATGGGACGAGCAGTACTTC; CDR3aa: CASSMRPWDEQYF
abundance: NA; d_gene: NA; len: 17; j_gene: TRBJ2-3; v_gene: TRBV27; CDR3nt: TGTGCCAGCAGACCCTCGTTCCCCAGCGCGGGCACAGATACGCAGTATTTT; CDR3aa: CASRPSFPSAGTDTQYF
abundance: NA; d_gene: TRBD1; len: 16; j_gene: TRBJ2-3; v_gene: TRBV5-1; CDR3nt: TGCGCCAGCAGCTTGTCATTTGGACAGGGATACGATACGCAGTATTTT; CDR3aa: CASSLSFGQGYDTQYF
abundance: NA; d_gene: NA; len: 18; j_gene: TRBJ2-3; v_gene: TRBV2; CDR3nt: TGTGCCAGCGGGGCCCGGATCAGTAGCGGAGTCCACACAGATACGCAGTATTTT; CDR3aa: CASGARISSGVHTDTQYF
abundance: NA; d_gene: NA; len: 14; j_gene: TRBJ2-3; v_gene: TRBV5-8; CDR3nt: TGTGCCAGCAGCTTGGGGACTAGCACAGATACGCAGTATTTT; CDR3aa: CASSLGTSTDTQYF
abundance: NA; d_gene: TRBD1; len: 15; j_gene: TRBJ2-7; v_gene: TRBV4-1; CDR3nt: TGCGCCAGCAGCCAAGATCCGGGACAGGACTACGAGCAGTACTTC; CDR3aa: CASSQDPGQDYEQYF
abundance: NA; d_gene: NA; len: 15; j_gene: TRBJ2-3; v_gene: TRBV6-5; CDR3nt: TGTGCCAGCAGCCTTCGGGGCCTTAGCACAGATACGCAGTATTTT; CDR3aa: CASSLRGLSTDTQYF
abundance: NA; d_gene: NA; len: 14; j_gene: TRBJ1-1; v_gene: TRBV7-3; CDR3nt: TGTGCCAGCAGCACCCGTAGGGGGGACACTGAAGCTTTCTTT; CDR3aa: CASSTRRGDTEAFF
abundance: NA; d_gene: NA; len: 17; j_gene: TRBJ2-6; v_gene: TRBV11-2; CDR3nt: TGTGCCAGCAGCAGGGGGATATCGACAGCTGGGGCCAACGTCCTGACTTTC; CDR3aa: CASSRGISTAGANVLTF
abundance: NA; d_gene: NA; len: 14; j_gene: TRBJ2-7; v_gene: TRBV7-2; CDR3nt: TGTGCCAGCACCGCTAAGGACAAACCATACGAGCAGTACTTC; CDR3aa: CASTAKDKPYEQYF
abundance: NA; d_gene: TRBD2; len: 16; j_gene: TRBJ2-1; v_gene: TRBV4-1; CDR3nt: TGCGCCAGCAGCCTGCTAGCGGGAGCTTTATACAATGAGCAGTTCTTC; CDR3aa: CASSLLAGALYNEQFF
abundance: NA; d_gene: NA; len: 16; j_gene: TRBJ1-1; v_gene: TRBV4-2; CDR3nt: TGTGCCAGCAGCCAAGATCGCGGGGGCCCGGACACTGAAGCTTTCTTT; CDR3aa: CASSQDRGGPDTEAFF
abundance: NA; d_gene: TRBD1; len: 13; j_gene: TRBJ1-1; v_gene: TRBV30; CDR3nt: TGTGCCTGGTTGGGGACAGGGTACACTGAAGCTTTCTTT; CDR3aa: CAWLGTGYTEAFF
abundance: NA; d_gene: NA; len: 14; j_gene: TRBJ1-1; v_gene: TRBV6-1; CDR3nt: TGTGCCAGCAGTGATATTACCGGTTACACTGAAGCTTTCTTT; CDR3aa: CASSDITGYTEAFF
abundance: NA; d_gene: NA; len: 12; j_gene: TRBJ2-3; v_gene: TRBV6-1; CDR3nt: TGTGCCAGCAGTACGAGAGCAGATACGCAGTATTTT; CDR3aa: CASSTRADTQYF
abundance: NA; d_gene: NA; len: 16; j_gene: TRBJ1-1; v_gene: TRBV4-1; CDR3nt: TGCGCCAGCAGCCAAGGAGAGGGATCCATGAACACTGAAGCTTTCTTT; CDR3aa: CASSQGEGSMNTEAFF
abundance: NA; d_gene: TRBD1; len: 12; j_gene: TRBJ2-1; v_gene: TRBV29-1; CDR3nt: TGCAGCGTTGGCGCAGGGGGCATTGAGCAGTTCTTC; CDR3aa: CSVGAGGIEQFF
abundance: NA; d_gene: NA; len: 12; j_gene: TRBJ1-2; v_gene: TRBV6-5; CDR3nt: TGTGCCAGCAGTCGGCAGAACTATGGCTACACCTTC; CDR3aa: CASSRQNYGYTF
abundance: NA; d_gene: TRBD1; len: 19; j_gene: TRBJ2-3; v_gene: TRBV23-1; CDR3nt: TGCGCCAGCAGTCACGAGGGTCCGGGACAGGGGGTTGGCACAGATACGCAGTATTTT; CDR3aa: CASSHEGPGQGVGTDTQYF
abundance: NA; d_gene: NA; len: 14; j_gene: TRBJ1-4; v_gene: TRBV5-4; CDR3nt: TGTGCCAGCAGCCCGGGGGCAGCTAATGAAAAACTGTTTTTT; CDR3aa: CASSPGAANEKLFF
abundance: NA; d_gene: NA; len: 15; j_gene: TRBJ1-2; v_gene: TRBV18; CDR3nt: TGTGCCAGCTCACCCGCGGGGGGCACTAACTATGGCTACACCTTC; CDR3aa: CASSPAGGTNYGYTF
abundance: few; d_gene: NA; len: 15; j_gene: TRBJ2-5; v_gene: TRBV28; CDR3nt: TGTGCCAGCAGTTCGAGTCAGGGATCCGTGGAGACCCAGTACTTC; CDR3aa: CASSSSQGSVETQYF
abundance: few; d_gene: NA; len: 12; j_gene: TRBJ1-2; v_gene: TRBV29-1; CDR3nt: TGCAGCGTTGAGTCACATAACTATGGCTACACCTTC; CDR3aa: CSVESHNYGYTF
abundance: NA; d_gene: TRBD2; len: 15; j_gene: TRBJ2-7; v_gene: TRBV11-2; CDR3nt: TGTGCCACCAGACCGGGACTAGCGGGCACCTACGAGCAGTACTTC; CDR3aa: CATRPGLAGTYEQYF
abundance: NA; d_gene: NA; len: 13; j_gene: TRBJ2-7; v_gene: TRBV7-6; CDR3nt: TGTGCCAGCAGCTCGTTCGGTGGGGTCGAGCAGTACTTC; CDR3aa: CASSSFGGVEQYF
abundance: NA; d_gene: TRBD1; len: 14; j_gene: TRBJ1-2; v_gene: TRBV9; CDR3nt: TGTGCCAGCAGCGTAGAATCAGGGGGCGGTGGCTACACCTTC; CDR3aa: CASSVESGGGGYTF
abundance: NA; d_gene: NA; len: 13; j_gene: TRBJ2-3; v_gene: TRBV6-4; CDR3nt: TGTGCCAGCAGTGACAGAACCACAGATACGCAGTATTTT; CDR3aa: CASSDRTTDTQYF